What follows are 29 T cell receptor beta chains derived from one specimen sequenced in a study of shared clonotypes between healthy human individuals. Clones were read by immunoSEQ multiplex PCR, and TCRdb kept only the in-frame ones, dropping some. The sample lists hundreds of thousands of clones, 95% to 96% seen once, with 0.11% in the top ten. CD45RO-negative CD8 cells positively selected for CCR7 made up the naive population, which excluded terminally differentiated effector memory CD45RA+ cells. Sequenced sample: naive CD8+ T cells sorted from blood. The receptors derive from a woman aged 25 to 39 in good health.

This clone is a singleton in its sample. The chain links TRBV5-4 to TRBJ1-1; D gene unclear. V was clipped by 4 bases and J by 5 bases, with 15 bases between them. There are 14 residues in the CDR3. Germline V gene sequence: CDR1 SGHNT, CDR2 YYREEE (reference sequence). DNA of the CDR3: TGTGCCAGCAGCCTGGACCTTGGTGGTACTGAAGCTTTCTTT. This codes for CASSLDLGGTEAFF.

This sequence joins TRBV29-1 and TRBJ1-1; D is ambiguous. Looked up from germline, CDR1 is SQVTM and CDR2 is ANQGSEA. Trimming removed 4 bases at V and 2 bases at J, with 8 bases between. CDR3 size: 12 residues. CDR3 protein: CSVGSGNTEAFF. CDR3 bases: TGCAGCGTTGGATCAGGTAACACTGAAGCTTTCTTT.

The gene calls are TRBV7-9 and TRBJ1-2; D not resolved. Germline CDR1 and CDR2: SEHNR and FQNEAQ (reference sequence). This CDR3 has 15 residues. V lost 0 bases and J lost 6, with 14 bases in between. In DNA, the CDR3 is TGTGCCAGCAGCTTAGCGCTTGTCAGTCTTCATGGCTACACCTTC. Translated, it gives CASSLALVSLHGYTF.

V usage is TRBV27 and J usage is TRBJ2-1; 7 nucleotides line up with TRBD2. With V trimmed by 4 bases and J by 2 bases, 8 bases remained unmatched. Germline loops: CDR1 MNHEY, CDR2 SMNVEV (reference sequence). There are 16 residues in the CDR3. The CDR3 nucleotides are TGTGCCAGCAGTTCTAGCTCGCTAGCGGCCTACAATGAGCAGTTCTTC. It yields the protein CASSSSSLAAYNEQFF.

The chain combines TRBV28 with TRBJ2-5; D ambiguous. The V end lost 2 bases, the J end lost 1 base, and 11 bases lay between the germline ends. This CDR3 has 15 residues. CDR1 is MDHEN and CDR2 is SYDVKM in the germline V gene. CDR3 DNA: TGTGCCAGCAGTTTAATTGGGCAGACCCAAGAGACCCAGTACTTC. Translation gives CASSLIGQTQETQYF.

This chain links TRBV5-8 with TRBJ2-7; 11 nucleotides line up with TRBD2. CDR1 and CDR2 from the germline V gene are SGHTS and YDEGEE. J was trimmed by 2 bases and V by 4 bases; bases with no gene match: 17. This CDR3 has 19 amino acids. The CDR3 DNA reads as TGTGCCAGCAGCCCGAGCGGGGGGGCGACTAGCGGGGACCCCTACGAGCAGTACTTC. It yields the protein CASSPSGGATSGDPYEQYF.

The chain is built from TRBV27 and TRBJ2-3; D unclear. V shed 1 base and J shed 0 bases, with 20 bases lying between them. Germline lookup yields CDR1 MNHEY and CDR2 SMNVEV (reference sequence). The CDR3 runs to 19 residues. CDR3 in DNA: TGTGCCAGCAGTTTATATCCCCTCGTAGGGCAGTTTAGCACAGATACGCAGTATTTT. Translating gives CASSLYPLVGQFSTDTQYF.

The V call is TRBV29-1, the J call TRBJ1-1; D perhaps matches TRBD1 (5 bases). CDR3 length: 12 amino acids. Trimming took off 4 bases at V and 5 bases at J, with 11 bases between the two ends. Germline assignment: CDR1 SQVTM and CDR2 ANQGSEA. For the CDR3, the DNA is TGCAGCGTTGCGACAGAGCGGACTGAAGCTTTCTTT. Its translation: CSVATERTEAFF.

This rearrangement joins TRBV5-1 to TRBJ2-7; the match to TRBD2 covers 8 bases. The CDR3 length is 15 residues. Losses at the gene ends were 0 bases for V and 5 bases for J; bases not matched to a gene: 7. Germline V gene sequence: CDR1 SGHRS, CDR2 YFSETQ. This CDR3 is CASSLGRTSLHEQYF. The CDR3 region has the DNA TGCGCCAGCAGCTTGGGACGGACTAGCCTACACGAGCAGTACTTC.

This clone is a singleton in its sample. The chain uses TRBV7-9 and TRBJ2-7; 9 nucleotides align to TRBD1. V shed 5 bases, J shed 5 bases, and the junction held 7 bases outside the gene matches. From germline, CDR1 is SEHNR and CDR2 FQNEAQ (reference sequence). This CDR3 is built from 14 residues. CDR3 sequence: CASSPRDRDDEQYF. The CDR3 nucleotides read TGTGCCAGCAGCCCCCGGGACAGGGATGACGAGCAGTACTTC.

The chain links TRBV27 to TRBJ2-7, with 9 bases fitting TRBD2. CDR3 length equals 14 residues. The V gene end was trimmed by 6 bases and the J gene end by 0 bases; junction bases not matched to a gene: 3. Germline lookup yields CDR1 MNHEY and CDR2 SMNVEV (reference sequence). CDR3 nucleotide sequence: TGTGCCAGCAGAGCGGGAGGAAGCTCCTACGAGCAGTACTTC. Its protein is CASRAGGSSYEQYF.

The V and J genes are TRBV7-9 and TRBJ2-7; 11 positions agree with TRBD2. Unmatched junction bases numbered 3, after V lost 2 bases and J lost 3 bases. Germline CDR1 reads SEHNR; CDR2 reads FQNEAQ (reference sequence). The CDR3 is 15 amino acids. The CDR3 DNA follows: TGTGCCAGCAGCTTAATAGCGGGAGGGCACTACGAGCAGTACTTC. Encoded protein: CASSLIAGGHYEQYF.

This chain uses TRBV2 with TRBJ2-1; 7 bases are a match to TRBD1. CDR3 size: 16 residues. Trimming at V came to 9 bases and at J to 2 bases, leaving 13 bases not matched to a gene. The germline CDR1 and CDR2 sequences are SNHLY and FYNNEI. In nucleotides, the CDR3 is TGTGCCAGATCCGAGCCAGGGGGTCCGACCTACAATGAGCAGTTCTTC. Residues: CARSEPGGPTYNEQFF.

This CDR3 is CASSPAGVPTYEQYF. The CDR3 nucleotides are TGTGCCAGCAGCCCGGCTGGGGTTCCAACCTACGAGCAGTACTTC. V gene TRBV7-9 combines with J gene TRBJ2-7, with no clear D. The CDR3 runs 15 residues. Germline V gives CDR1 SEHNR, CDR2 FQNEAQ (reference sequence). Trimming shortened V by 5 bases and J by 2 bases, and 16 bases separated the two germline ends. The full variable domain, completed using reference TRBV7-9 and TRBJ2-7, is DTGVSQNPRHKITKRGQNVTFRCDPISEHNRLYWYRQTLGQGPEFLTYFQNEAQLEKSRLLSDRFSAERPKGSFSTLEIQRTEQGDSAMYLCASSPAGVPTYEQYFGPGTRLTVT.

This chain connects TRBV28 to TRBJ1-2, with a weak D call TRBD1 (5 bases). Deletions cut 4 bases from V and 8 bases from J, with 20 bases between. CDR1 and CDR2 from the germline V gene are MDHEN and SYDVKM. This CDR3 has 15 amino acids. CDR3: CASSSPRDGLQGYTF. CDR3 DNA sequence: TGTGCCAGCAGTTCTCCTAGGGACGGATTACAGGGCTACACCTTC.

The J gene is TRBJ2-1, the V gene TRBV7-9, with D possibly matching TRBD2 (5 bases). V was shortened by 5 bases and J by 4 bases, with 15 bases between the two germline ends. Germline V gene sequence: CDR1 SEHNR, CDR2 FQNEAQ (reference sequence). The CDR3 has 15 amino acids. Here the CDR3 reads CASSVTSYRYNEQFF. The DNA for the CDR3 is TGTGCCAGCAGCGTAACTAGTTATCGGTACAATGAGCAGTTCTTC.

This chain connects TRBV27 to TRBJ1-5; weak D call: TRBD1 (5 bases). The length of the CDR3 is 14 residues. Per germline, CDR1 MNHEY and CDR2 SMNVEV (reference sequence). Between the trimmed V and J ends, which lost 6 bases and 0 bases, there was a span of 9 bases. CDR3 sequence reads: CASSKGLSNQPQHF. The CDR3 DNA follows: TGTGCCAGCAGCAAGGGACTTAGCAATCAGCCCCAGCATTTT.

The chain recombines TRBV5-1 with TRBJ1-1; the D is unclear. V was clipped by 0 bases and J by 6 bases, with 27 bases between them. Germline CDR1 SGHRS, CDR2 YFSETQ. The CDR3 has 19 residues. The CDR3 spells CASSLVPTTSSGIIPEAFF. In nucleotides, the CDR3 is TGCGCCAGCAGCTTGGTCCCCACAACCTCGTCAGGCATTATCCCTGAAGCTTTCTTT. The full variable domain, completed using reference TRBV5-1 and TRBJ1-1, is KAGVTQTPRYLIKTRGQQVTLSCSPISGHRSVSWYQQTPGQGLQFLFEYFSETQRNKGNFPGRFSGRQFSNSRSEMNVSTLELGDSALYLCASSLVPTTSSGIIPEAFFGQGTRLTVV.

The CDR3 loop is CAISTGLEAFF. DNA for the CDR3: TGTGCCATTTCGACAGGTCTTGAAGCTTTCTTT. The chain carries TRBV13 and TRBJ1-1; a possible D gene is TRBD1 (6 bases). The length of the CDR3 is 11 residues. Germline V gene sequence: CDR1 PRHDT, CDR2 FYEKMQ (reference sequence). Trimming removed 10 bases at V and 7 bases at J, with 13 bases between. Full variable domain (missing parts from reference TRBV13 and TRBJ1-1): AAGVIQSPRHLIKEKRETATLKCYPIPRHDTVYWYQQGPGQDPQFLISFYEKMQSDKGSIPDRFSAQQFSDYHSELNMSSLELGDSALYFCAISTGLEAFFGQGTRLTVV.

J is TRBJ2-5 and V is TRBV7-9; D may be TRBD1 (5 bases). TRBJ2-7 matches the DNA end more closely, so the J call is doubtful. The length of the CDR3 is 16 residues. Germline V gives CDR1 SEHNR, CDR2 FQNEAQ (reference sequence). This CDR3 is CASSLVVIAGFDEQYF. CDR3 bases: TGTGCCAGCAGCTTAGTGGTTATCGCAGGGTTCGACGAGCAGTACTTC.

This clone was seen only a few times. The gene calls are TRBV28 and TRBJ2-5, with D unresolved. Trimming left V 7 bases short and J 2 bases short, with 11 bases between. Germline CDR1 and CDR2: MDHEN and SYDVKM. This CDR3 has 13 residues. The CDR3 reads CASTMVPQETQYF. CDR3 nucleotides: TGTGCCAGCACCATGGTTCCTCAAGAGACCCAGTACTTC.

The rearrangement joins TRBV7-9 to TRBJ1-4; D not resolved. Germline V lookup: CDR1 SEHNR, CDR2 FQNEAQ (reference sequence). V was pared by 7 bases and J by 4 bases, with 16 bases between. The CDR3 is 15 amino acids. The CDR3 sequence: CASNREGSFNEKLFF. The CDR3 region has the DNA TGTGCCAGCAATCGAGAGGGCAGCTTTAATGAAAAACTGTTTTTT. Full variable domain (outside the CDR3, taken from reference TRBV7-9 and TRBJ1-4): DTGVSQNPRHKITKRGQNVTFRCDPISEHNRLYWYRQTLGQGPEFLTYFQNEAQLEKSRLLSDRFSAERPKGSFSTLEIQRTEQGDSAMYLCASNREGSFNEKLFFGSGTQLSVL.

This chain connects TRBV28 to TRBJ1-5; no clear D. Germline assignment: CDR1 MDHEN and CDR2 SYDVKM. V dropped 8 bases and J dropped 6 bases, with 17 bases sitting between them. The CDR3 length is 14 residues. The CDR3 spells CASFPKMLGQPQHF. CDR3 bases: TGTGCCAGCTTCCCGAAGATGTTAGGTCAGCCCCAGCATTTT.

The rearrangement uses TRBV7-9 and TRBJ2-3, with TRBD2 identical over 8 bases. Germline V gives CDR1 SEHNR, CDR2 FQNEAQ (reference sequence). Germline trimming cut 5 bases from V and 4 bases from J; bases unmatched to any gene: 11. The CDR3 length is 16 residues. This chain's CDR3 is CASSPVGAGDADTQYF. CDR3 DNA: TGTGCCAGCAGCCCCGTTGGAGCGGGAGATGCAGATACGCAGTATTTT.

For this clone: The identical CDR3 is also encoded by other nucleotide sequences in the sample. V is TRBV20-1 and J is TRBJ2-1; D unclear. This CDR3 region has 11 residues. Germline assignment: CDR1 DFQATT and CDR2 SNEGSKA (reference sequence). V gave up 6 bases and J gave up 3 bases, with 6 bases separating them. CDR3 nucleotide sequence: TGCAGTGCCCCCAGCTACAATGAGCAGTTCTTC. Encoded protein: CSAPSYNEQFF.

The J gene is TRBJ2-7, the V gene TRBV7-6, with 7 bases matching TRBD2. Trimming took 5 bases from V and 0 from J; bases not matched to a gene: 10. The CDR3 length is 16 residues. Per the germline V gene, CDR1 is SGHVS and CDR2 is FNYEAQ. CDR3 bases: TGTGCCAGCAGCCCGGTGGGGGGGATCGCCTCCTACGAGCAGTACTTC. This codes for CASSPVGGIASYEQYF.

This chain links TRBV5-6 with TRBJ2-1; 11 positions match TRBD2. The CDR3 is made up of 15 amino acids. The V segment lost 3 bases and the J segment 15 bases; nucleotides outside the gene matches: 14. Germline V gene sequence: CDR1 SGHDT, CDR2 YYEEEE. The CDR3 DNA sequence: TGTGCCAGCAGCTACACGACGGGACTAGCGGATCTTTGGTTCTTC. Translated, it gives CASSYTTGLADLWFF.

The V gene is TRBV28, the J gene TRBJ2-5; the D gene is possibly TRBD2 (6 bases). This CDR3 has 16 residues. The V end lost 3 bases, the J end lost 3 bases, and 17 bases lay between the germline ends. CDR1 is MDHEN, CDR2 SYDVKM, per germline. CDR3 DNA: TGTGCCAGCAGTTTCCCTACCGGAGGGAGAGAAGAGACCCAGTACTTC. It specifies CASSFPTGGREETQYF.

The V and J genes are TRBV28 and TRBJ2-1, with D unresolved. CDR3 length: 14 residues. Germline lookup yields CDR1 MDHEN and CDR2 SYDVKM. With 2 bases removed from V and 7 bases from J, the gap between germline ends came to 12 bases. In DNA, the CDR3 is TGTGCCAGCAGTTTAATATCCGTAGTTAATGAGCAGTTCTTC. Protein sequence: CASSLISVVNEQFF.